The rows below give T cell receptor beta chains drawn from one sample of a study of tumor-infiltrating lymphocytes in primary liver carcinoma. TCRdb reprocessed the multiplex PCR reads with MiXCR, giving one entry per CDR3 protein. The data hold hundreds of thousands of distinct CDR3 sequences, with 50% to 60% observed a single time. The sample comprised peripheral blood. The receptors stem from a woman aged 30 to 39 with primary liver carcinoma and hepatitis B virus infection. Both conserved end residues are part of each CDR3. Each record gives: J gene, clone size, D gene, V gene, CDR3 DNA, CDR3 protein. D genes are given only for firm matches. Clone sizes are given selectively: once, few, many, or a class where the clone is expanded.

TRBJ2-3,-,TRBD1,TRBV5-1,TGCGCCAGCAGCACCGGGACAGGGGCAGATATGCAGTATTTT,CASSTGTGADMQYF
TRBJ1-5,few,-,TRBV5-1,TGCGCCAGCAGCTTGTATTGGGGGCCGGATCAGCCCCAGCATTTT,CASSLYWGPDQPQHF
TRBJ1-2,-,-,TRBV11-2,TGTGCCAGCAGCGGAGGGGCAGGGATAGGCGCAGGCTATGGCTACACCTTC,CASSGGAGIGAGYGYTF
TRBJ1-5,few,-,TRBV28,TGTGCCAGCAGTTTCGTTCGAGGTTCGCCCCAGCATTTT,CASSFVRGSPQHF
TRBJ1-6,-,-,TRBV12-3/TRBV12-4,TGTGCCAGCAGGACCGGGACTTCGGGCGGAACCCCCCACTTT,CASRTGTSGGTPHF
TRBJ2-1,-,TRBD2,TRBV11-1,TGTGCCAGCAGCCAACGGGGACTAGCGGGAGGGCACAATGAGGAGTTCTTC,CASSQRGLAGGHNEEFF
TRBJ2-3,once,-,TRBV5-1,TGCGCCAGCAGCTTGGGAGAGTTACGGGTTCGTATAGCAGATACGCAGTATTTT,CASSLGELRVRIADTQYF
TRBJ2-1,-,-,TRBV11-2,TGTGCCAACAGCTTAGACAGCGGTAGATACAATGGGCAGTTCTTC,CANSLDSGRYNGQFF
TRBJ2-7,-,-,TRBV7-9,TGTGCCAGCAGCACAACGCCCGGAGGGGGTTACGAGCAGTACTTC,CASSTTPGGGYEQYF
TRBJ2-1,-,-,TRBV11-3,TGTGTCAACAGCCCGGGGTCTCCTGGCGATGAGCAGTTCTTC,CVNSPGSPGDEQFF
TRBJ2-2,few,-,TRBV30,TGTGCCTGGAGTGGACAGATGAACACCGGGGAGCTGTTTTTT,CAWSGQMNTGELFF
TRBJ2-7,-,TRBD1,TRBV4-1,TGCGCCAGCAGCCAAGTTCCGTGGGACAGGGGTCTCGAGCAGTACTTC,CASSQVPWDRGLEQYF
TRBJ1-3,-,TRBD1,TRBV9,TGTGCCAGCAGCCCCGGACAGGGGAGCTCTGGAAACACCATATATTTT,CASSPGQGSSGNTIYF
TRBJ1-4,many,-,TRBV14,TGTGCCAGCAGCCAAGCGGGGGCAAGGGAAAAACTGTTTTTT,CASSQAGAREKLFF
TRBJ2-1,-,-,TRBV29-1,TGCAGCGCTTTCGGGCCCCCTCATCTGGACAATGAGCAATTCTTC,CSAFGPPHLDNEQFF
TRBJ1-2,many,TRBD1,TRBV29-1,TGCAGCGTTGGATTGGGACAGCGAGAAGGCTACACCTTC,CSVGLGQREGYTF
TRBJ2-7,-,-,TRBV6-5,TGTGCCATCAGTCACTCGAACGAGCAGTACTTC,CAISHSNEQYF
TRBJ2-7,-,TRBD1,TRBV11-2,TGTGCCAGCAGCTTAGACCGGGGACAGGTTTACGAGCAGTACTTC,CASSLDRGQVYEQYF
TRBJ2-7,-,-,TRBV11-2,TGTGCCAACAGCTTAGATAAGGGGGTTTGGCACGAGCAGTATTTC,CANSLDKGVWHEQYF
TRBJ1-2,few,TRBD1,TRBV6-5,TGTGCCAGCAGTTACGTGGGACAGGGAACCTATGGCTACACCTTC,CASSYVGQGTYGYTF
TRBJ2-2,-,-,TRBV7-3,TGTGCCAGCAGTTTCCAGACCACCGGGGAGCTGTTTTTT,CASSFQTTGELFF
TRBJ2-5,-,-,TRBV6-5,TGTGCCAGCAGTTACTCTAGTAGAGGGGGGATGGAGACCCAGTACTTC,CASSYSSRGGMETQYF